The 28 T cell receptor beta chains presented below share a single source sample, sequenced in a study of low-dose radiotherapy and immunotherapy resistance in tumors (dated by TCRdb to the early 2020s). TCRdb names Illumina HiSeq 2500 as the instrument used. Superscript III and a set of TRAV- and TRBV-specific primers were used to synthesize first-strand cDNA, so that both TCRalpha and TCRbeta chains were covered. TCRs were amplified with Phusion for 20 to 25 PCR cycles, with a constant-region primer paired with the adapter attached to the V primers. TCRdb reprocessing: public reads trimmed at Q25 with fastp, clones called with MiXCR, in-frame beta chains kept. Every distinct CDR3 protein forms one entry, paired with its most common genes and DNA. Counted in this sample were 75,000 to 95,000 distinct CDR3 sequences; about 20% of them appeared once. The ten largest make up more than 4.5% of the sample.

The label giving this sample's time point can be read as: before trial treatment. The input for sequencing was PBMCs, taken before treatment. The source of these receptors is a male donor with prostate cancer.

In this sample, this clonotype turned up many times. This chain uses TRBV5-4 with TRBJ2-3; 11 bases map to TRBD2. CDR1 and CDR2 from the germline V gene are SGHNT and YYREEE (reference sequence). This CDR3 region has 17 residues. Unmatched junction bases numbered 8, after V lost 1 base and J lost 4 bases. The CDR3 DNA follows: TGTGCCAGCAGCTTGCTAGCGGGGGGCATAGTTGCAGATACGCAGTATTTT. Translating gives CASSLLAGGIVADTQYF.

This clonotype was recorded many times. The chain uses TRBV20-1 and TRBJ1-2, with 7 bases aligning to TRBD1. The CDR3 sequence is 13 residues long. J was trimmed by 4 bases and V by 3 bases; bases with no gene match: 5. Germline loops: CDR1 DFQATT, CDR2 SNEGSKA (reference sequence). CDR3 sequence: CSASADRAYGYTF. The CDR3, as DNA: TGCAGTGCTAGCGCCGACAGGGCCTATGGCTACACCTTC.

Ten or more counts support this clonotype. The CDR3, as DNA: TGCAGTGCTATGGGGCTAGCGGGAGTAGAGACCCAGTACTTC. Its protein is CSAMGLAGVETQYF. The gene calls are TRBV20-1 and TRBJ2-5, with 10 bases lining up with TRBD2. Looked up from germline, CDR1 is DFQATT and CDR2 is SNEGSKA (reference sequence). V dropped 4 bases and J dropped 4; count of bases not matched to a gene: 6. There are 14 residues in the CDR3.

This clonotype was detected ten times or more. The gene calls are TRBV5-1 and TRBJ2-2; D gene ambiguous. V lost 1 base, J lost 5 bases, and 15 bases lay in between. Germline CDR1 is SGHRS and CDR2 is YFSETQ. This CDR3 is 16 amino acids long. CDR3 protein: CASSLFYDKRTGELFF. Here the CDR3 DNA reads TGCGCCAGCAGCTTGTTTTATGACAAGAGGACCGGGGAGCTGTTTTTT. Full variable domain (remainder filled in from reference TRBV5-1 and TRBJ2-2): KAGVTQTPRYLIKTRGQQVTLSCSPISGHRSVSWYQQTPGQGLQFLFEYFSETQRNKGNFPGRFSGRQFSNSRSEMNVSTLELGDSALYLCASSLFYDKRTGELFFGEGSRLTVL.

This clonotype was observed at least ten times. This chain uses TRBV12-5 with TRBJ2-7; 7 bases align to TRBD1. The CDR3 consists of 15 residues. Per the germline V gene, CDR1 is LGHNT and CDR2 is FRNRAP. After removal of 0 bases from V and 3 bases from J, the junction contained 5 bases not matched to a gene. In DNA form, the CDR3 reads TGTGCTAGTGGTTTGGTACCGGGACAGCACTACGAGCAGTACTTC. Its translation is CASGLVPGQHYEQYF.

Only a few counts were recorded for this clonotype. The gene calls are TRBV10-2 and TRBJ2-7; D is tentatively TRBD1 or TRBD2 (5 bases each). The CDR3 totals 13 residues. With 9 bases removed from V and 0 bases from J, the gap between germline ends came to 12 bases. Germline CDR1 reads WSHSY; CDR2 reads SAAADI. Here the CDR3 reads CASTRQSSYEQYF. The CDR3 DNA follows: TGCGCCAGTACTAGACAGAGCTCCTACGAGCAGTACTTC.

This clonotype was recorded many times. This chain links TRBV19 with TRBJ2-4; D remains unclear. Trimming shortened V by 0 bases and J by 2 bases, and 5 bases separated the two germline ends. The CDR3 has 14 residues. The germline gives CDR1 LNHDA, CDR2 SQIVND (reference sequence). The CDR3 region has the DNA TGTGCCAGTAGTATAGAATGGACCAAAAACATTCAGTACTTC. This sequence encodes CASSIEWTKNIQYF.

This clonotype was detected many times. The chain has TRBV30 and TRBJ2-7; the D gene is possibly TRBD1 (6 bases). The CDR3 spans 13 residues. Germline assignment: CDR1 GTSNPN and CDR2 SVGIG (reference sequence). The V and J ends lost 8 bases and 2 bases respectively, with 16 bases between them. CDR3: CAANRDVPYEQYF. CDR3 coding DNA: TGTGCCGCAAACAGGGACGTTCCCTACGAGCAGTACTTC.

This clonotype has ten or more counts. The genes are TRBV4-1 and TRBJ2-3; no reliable D call. V gave up 4 bases and J gave up 4 bases, with 9 bases separating them. The CDR3 is 13 amino acids. The germline gives CDR1 MGHRA, CDR2 YSYEKL. CDR3 sequence: CASSPYQADTQYF. The CDR3, as DNA: TGCGCCAGCAGCCCATACCAAGCAGATACGCAGTATTTT.

In regard to this clonotype: Here the CDR3 omits its conserved ending phenylalanine or tryptophan, so a read error is the likely source. It is unclear where the CDR3 begins or ends on the DNA, so no DNA is shown, and the CDR3 is as TCRdb lists it. The chain is built from TRBV20-1 and TRBJ2-7; the D call TRBD2 from the table was never checked on the DNA. The CDR3 sequence runs 16 residues, both termini included. CDR1 and CDR2 (germline): DFQATT, SNEGSKA (reference sequence). CDR3 sequence: CSARDQGLAQGYEHYY.

This clonotype was counted at least ten times. V usage is TRBV13 and J usage is TRBJ2-5; 8 bases are shared with TRBD2. V gave up 7 bases and J gave up 2 bases; unmatched junction bases: 9. CDR3 length equals 15 residues. Germline V gene data show CDR1 as PRHDT and CDR2 as FYEKMQ (reference sequence). CDR3 DNA: TGTGCCAGCATTAGAAGGGCTAGCGGGCAAGAGACCCAGTACTTC. Its translation is CASIRRASGQETQYF. The whole variable domain, filled in from reference TRBV13 and TRBJ2-5, reads AAGVIQSPRHLIKEKRETATLKCYPIPRHDTVYWYQQGPGQDPQFLISFYEKMQSDKGSIPDRFSAQQFSDYHSELNMSSLELGDSALYFCASIRRASGQETQYFGPGTRLLVL.

The rearrangement links TRBV29-1 to TRBJ2-1, with D possibly TRBD1 on 5 matching bases. Germline assignment: CDR1 SQVTM and CDR2 ANQGSEA. The CDR3 sequence is 13 residues long. V was cut by 5 bases and J by 0 bases, with 8 bases left in between. The CDR3 region is CSVSRVSYNEQFF. CDR3 coding DNA: TGCAGCGTTTCCAGGGTCTCCTACAATGAGCAGTTCTTC.

The sample holds many counts of this clonotype. The chain carries TRBV5-1 and TRBJ2-3; 10 bases map to TRBD1. Trimming at V came to 1 base and at J to 6 bases, leaving 2 bases not matched to a gene. The CDR3 length is 14 residues. Germline V gene data show CDR1 as SGHRS and CDR2 as YFSETQ. In DNA, the CDR3 is TGCGCCAGCAGCTTGTGGGGACAGGGGGATACGCAGTATTTT. This codes for CASSLWGQGDTQYF.

This clonotype was recorded many times. The chain links TRBV7-9 to TRBJ1-1; tentative D call: TRBD1 (5 bases). Trimming took off 2 bases at V and 3 bases at J, with 10 bases between the two ends. Germline CDR1 reads SEHNR; CDR2 reads FQNEAQ (reference sequence). The CDR3 contains 14 residues. CDR3 nucleotides: TGTGCCAGCAGCTTATTACAGGAGGACACTGAAGCTTTCTTT. Protein sequence: CASSLLQEDTEAFF.

This clonotype was seen at least ten times. This chain connects TRBV28 to TRBJ2-1; no definite D call. Between the trimmed V and J ends, which lost 3 bases and 4 bases, there was a span of 4 bases. Germline V gene sequence: CDR1 MDHEN, CDR2 SYDVKM. The CDR3 is 12 residues long. The CDR3 spells CASSFVYNEQFF. The CDR3 DNA is TGTGCCAGCAGTTTCGTGTACAATGAGCAGTTCTTC.

Many counts were recorded for this clonotype. The rearrangement joins TRBV18 to TRBJ1-3, with D unclear. Trimming removed 4 bases from V and 0 bases from J, with 13 bases in between. There are 16 residues in the CDR3. Per the germline V gene, CDR1 is KGHSH and CDR2 is LQKENI. CDR3 amino acids: CASSRGSPDSGNTIYF. The CDR3 nucleotides read TGTGCCAGCTCACGAGGGAGTCCCGACTCTGGAAACACCATATATTTT.

This clonotype was observed many times. V usage is TRBV4-1 and J usage is TRBJ1-1; 9 nucleotides agree with TRBD1. This CDR3 contains 15 residues. Trimming cost V 4 bases and J 0 bases; bases outside gene matches: 3. CDR1 and CDR2 (germline): MGHRA, YSYEKL. This CDR3 reads CASSPRDRVNTEAFF. The CDR3 DNA sequence: TGCGCCAGCAGCCCCCGGGACAGGGTGAACACTGAAGCTTTCTTT.

The chain uses TRBV12-3 or TRBV12-4 and TRBJ2-2; no clear D. There are 13 residues in the CDR3. The germline V and J ends were trimmed by 6 bases and 1 base, with 6 bases remaining between them. CDR3: CASSLGNTGELFF. The CDR3, as DNA: TGTGCCAGCAGCCTCGGGAACACCGGGGAGCTGTTTTTT.

About this clonotype itself: A far larger clone is one base from this, pointing to a likely read error. This chain links TRBV19 with TRBJ2-1; D unclear. Germline V gene sequence: CDR1 LNHDA, CDR2 SQIVND (reference sequence). Trimming stripped 5 bases from V and 10 bases from J, with 15 bases between. The CDR3 sequence is 13 residues long. CDR3 loop: CASSDRQTYEQFF. CDR3 sequence (DNA): TGTGCCAGTAGTGACCGGCAAACGTACGAGCAGTTCTTC.

This clonotype was detected many times. The genes are TRBV5-1 and TRBJ2-3; 7 bases fit TRBD1. Germline V CDR1 and CDR2: SGHRS, YFSETQ. This CDR3 has 18 amino acids. V dropped 5 bases and J dropped 1; count of bases not matched to a gene: 16. The CDR3 reads CASRPVQGSVRGTDTQYF. The CDR3 region has the DNA TGCGCCAGCAGACCCGTACAGGGGTCCGTCAGGGGCACAGATACGCAGTATTTT.

This clonotype showed up many times. The gene calls are TRBV28 and TRBJ1-1, with D unclear. Per germline, CDR1 MDHEN and CDR2 SYDVKM. This CDR3 is 15 amino acids long. Trimming took off 3 bases at V and 0 bases at J, with 11 bases between the two ends. In DNA form, the CDR3 reads TGTGCCAGCAGTTTTCTTGGGATTATGAACACTGAAGCTTTCTTT. Translation gives CASSFLGIMNTEAFF. The full variable domain, completed using reference TRBV28 and TRBJ1-1, is DVKVTQSSRYLVKRTGEKVFLECVQDMDHENMFWYRQDPGLGLRLIYFSYDVKMKEKGDIPEGYSVSREKKERFSLILESASTNQTSMYLCASSFLGIMNTEAFFGQGTRLTVV.

Ten or more counts support this clonotype. This rearrangement joins TRBV6-5 to TRBJ1-1, with D hard to call. Germline CDR1 and CDR2: MNHEY and SVGAGI. CDR3 length: 16 amino acids. Trimming shortened V by 0 bases and J by 1 base, and 12 bases separated the two germline ends. CDR3 DNA sequence: TGTGCCAGCAGTTACTCGGGGTACACATCGAACACTGAAGCTTTCTTT. This sequence encodes CASSYSGYTSNTEAFF.

This clonotype was found many times. The chain is built from TRBV7-8 and TRBJ2-7, with 9 positions matching TRBD1. CDR1 and CDR2 (germline): SGHVS, FQNEAQ. The CDR3 spans 14 residues. V trimming: 4 bases; J trimming: 2 bases; junction bases outside the gene matches: 3. The CDR3 coding sequence is TGTGCCAGCAGCTGGGGGACAGGGACCTACGAGCAGTACTTC. It is translated as CASSWGTGTYEQYF.

This chain links TRBV6-2 or TRBV6-3 with TRBJ1-1, with 8 bases fitting TRBD1. The CDR3 has 14 amino acids. CDR1 and CDR2 from the germline V gene are MNHEY and SVGEGT. J lost 1 base, V lost 7 bases, and 5 bases had no gene match. CDR3 DNA: TGTGCCAGCAAACGGACAGGGACGAACACTGAAGCTTTCTTT. Translation: CASKRTGTNTEAFF.

This clonotype was observed at least ten times. CDR3 amino acids: CASSQIGPRGNYGYTF. DNA for the CDR3: TGTGCCAGCAGCCAAATTGGGCCCAGGGGTAACTATGGCTACACCTTC. V and J are TRBV14 and TRBJ1-2, with a weak D call TRBD1 (6 bases). Germline CDR1 is SGHDN and CDR2 is FVKESK. The CDR3 contains 16 residues. The V end lost 2 bases, the J end lost 1 base, and 14 bases lay between the germline ends.

This clonotype appeared many times. J is TRBJ2-1 and V is TRBV11-2, with D perhaps assigned TRBD1 or TRBD2 (5 bases each). The V gene lost 5 bases and the J gene lost 7 bases, with 18 bases spanning the gap. This CDR3 contains 15 residues. Germline values: CDR1 SGHAT, CDR2 FQNNGV. This chain's CDR3 is CASSHRDQPGNEQFF. DNA for the CDR3: TGTGCCAGCAGCCACCGGGACCAACCTGGAAATGAGCAGTTCTTC.

To note about this clonotype: Likely a read error: the CDR3 ends without its conserved phenylalanine or tryptophan. It is unclear where the CDR3 begins or ends on the DNA, so no DNA is shown, and the CDR3 is as TCRdb lists it. The V and J genes are TRBV7-8 and TRBJ2-5. Germline V gives CDR1 SGHVS, CDR2 FQNEAQ. The CDR3 is 8 amino acids long, termini counted. CDR3 residues: CASSLAST.

This clonotype was counted many times. This chain connects TRBV2 to TRBJ2-1; D is ambiguous. The CDR3 length is 13 residues. V was trimmed by 8 bases and J by 7 bases, leaving 15 bases between them. CDR1 is SNHLY and CDR2 is FYNNEI in the germline V gene. CDR3 region: CASSFIPSNEQFF. The DNA for the CDR3 is TGTGCCAGCTCTTTCATACCCTCGAATGAGCAGTTCTTC. Full variable domain (outside the CDR3, taken from reference TRBV2 and TRBJ2-1): EPEVTQTPSHQVTQMGQEVILRCVPISNHLYFYWYRQILGQKVEFLVSFYNNEISEKSEIFDDQFSVERPDGSNFTLKIRSTKLEDSAMYFCASSFIPSNEQFFGPGTRLTVL.